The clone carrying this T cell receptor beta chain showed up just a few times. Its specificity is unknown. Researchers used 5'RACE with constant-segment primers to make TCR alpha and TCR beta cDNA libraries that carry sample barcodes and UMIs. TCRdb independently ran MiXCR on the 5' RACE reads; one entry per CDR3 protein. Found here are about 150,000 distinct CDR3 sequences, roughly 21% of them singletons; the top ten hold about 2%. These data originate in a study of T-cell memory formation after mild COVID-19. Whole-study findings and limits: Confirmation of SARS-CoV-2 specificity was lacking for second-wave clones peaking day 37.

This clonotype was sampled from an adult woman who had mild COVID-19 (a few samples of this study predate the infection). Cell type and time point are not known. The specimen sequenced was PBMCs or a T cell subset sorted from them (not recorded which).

CDR3 protein: CASSLVGSGSHEQYF. The CDR3 DNA follows: TGCGCCAGCAGCTTGGTCGGGAGCGGGAGCCACGAGCAGTACTTC. V usage is TRBV5-1 and J usage is TRBJ2-7, with 8 bases matching TRBD2. CDR1 and CDR2 from the germline V gene are SGHRS and YFSETQ. V gave up 0 bases and J gave up 5 bases; unmatched junction bases: 7. This CDR3 contains 15 residues.